The 11 T cell receptor beta chains given below trace back to one sample, sequenced in a study of T cells in Graves' hyperthyroidism and ophthalmopathy. TCR beta CDR3 regions were amplified from RNA transcripts. The study used the HTBI primer set for a first-round RT-PCR of the TCR CDR3. MiXCR was run by TCRdb on the multiplex PCR reads, yielding one entry per CDR3 protein. The profile shows hundreds of thousands of distinct CDR3 sequences, less than 45% of them singletons. The sample taken for sequencing was peripheral blood or thyroid tissue (not recorded which). The receptors were gathered from an adult man with Graves' disease, either hyperthyroidism or ophthalmopathy (not recorded which).

This chain uses TRBV20-1 with TRBJ1-4, with D unresolved. Trimming stripped 1 base from V and 11 bases from J, with 14 bases between. Germline lookup yields CDR1 DFQATT and CDR2 SNEGSKA (reference sequence). The CDR3 runs to 13 residues. CDR3 in amino acids: CSARAVVGLKLFF. DNA for the CDR3: TGCAGTGCTAGAGCAGTGGTAGGGTTGAAACTGTTTTTT.

J is TRBJ1-4 and V is TRBV5-6; 7 bases align to TRBD1. The CDR3 loop spans 13 amino acids. V lost 4 bases to trimming and J lost 8 bases; unmatched junction nucleotides: 5. The V gene's germline CDR1 is SGHDT and CDR2 YYEEEE. CDR3: CASSATGREKLFF. The CDR3 DNA reads TGTGCCAGCAGCGCGACAGGGCGGGAAAAACTGTTTTTT.

This clonotype was counted a few times. The chain joins TRBV20-1 to TRBJ1-2, with D perhaps TRBD1 (6 bases). Germline CDR1 and CDR2: DFQATT and SNEGSKA (reference sequence). The germline V and J ends were trimmed by 7 bases and 4 bases, with 10 bases remaining between them. This CDR3 comprises 11 residues. The CDR3 spells CSVPGVYGYTF. CDR3 nucleotides: TGCAGTGTTCCAGGGGTCTATGGCTACACCTTC.

V and J are TRBV5-1 and TRBJ2-5; no firm D call. The V and J ends lost 7 bases and 1 base respectively, with 11 bases between them. Germline CDR1 and CDR2: SGHRS and YFSETQ. The CDR3 spans 13 residues. The CDR3 here is CASGSGAQETQYF. The DNA of the CDR3 is TGCGCCAGCGGATCGGGCGCCCAAGAGACCCAGTACTTC.

The chain carries TRBV11-2 and TRBJ1-3, with TRBD1 matching 8 bases. Germline V gene lookup returns CDR1 SGHAT and CDR2 FQNNGV. J gave up 2 bases and V 10 bases, and 4 bases lay outside the gene matches. The CDR3 length is 13 residues. CDR3 coding DNA: TGTGCCATCGGACAGGGACCTGGAAACACCATATATTTT. Protein: CAIGQGPGNTIYF.

The J gene is TRBJ1-2, the V gene TRBV2, with D perhaps matching TRBD1 (6 bases). This CDR3 comprises 16 residues. CDR1 SNHLY and CDR2 FYNNEI come from the germline V gene. Between the trimmed V and J ends, which lost 6 bases and 4 bases, there was a span of 21 bases. CDR3 loop: CASSRRRGLSGYGYTF. The DNA for the CDR3 is TGTGCCAGCAGCCGGCGGCGGGGGCTTAGTGGCTATGGCTACACCTTC.

The chain has TRBV7-9 and TRBJ2-5; 9 nucleotides agree with TRBD2. The germline V gene has CDR1 SEHNR and CDR2 FQNEAQ (reference sequence). V gave up 2 bases and J gave up 1 base; unmatched junction bases: 2. CDR3 length: 15 amino acids. CDR3 in amino acids: CASSLSSGVQETQYF. The DNA of the CDR3 is TGTGCCAGCAGCTTATCTAGCGGGGTCCAAGAGACCCAGTACTTC.

This chain connects TRBV12-3 or TRBV12-4 to TRBJ2-7; possibly TRBD1 or TRBD2 for D (5 bases each). Trimming stripped 6 bases from V and 3 bases from J, with 9 bases between. The CDR3 has 12 residues. This CDR3 is CASRGTNYEQYF. DNA for the CDR3: TGTGCCAGCAGAGGGACGAACTACGAGCAGTACTTC.

Remarks on this clonotype: Sequence at one end of the junction differs from germline and may be a read error. The rearrangement links TRBV10-2 to TRBJ1-1; TRBD1 aligns across 7 bases. The CDR3 is made up of 15 amino acids. Germline CDR1 WSHSY, CDR2 SAAADI. CDR3 bases: TGTGCCAGCGTCCGGGACAGCCGCATGAACACTGAAGCTTTCTTT. It translates to CASVRDSRMNTEAFF.

The CDR3 bases are TGTGCCAGTAGTATAAATTCGCCCTCTGGAAACACCATATATTTT. Its protein is CASSINSPSGNTIYF. The rearrangement links TRBV19 to TRBJ1-3, with unresolved D. The germline V gene encodes CDR1 LNHDA and CDR2 SQIVND (reference sequence). This CDR3 has 15 residues. Deletions cut 2 bases from V and 0 bases from J, with 8 bases between.

Regarding this clonotype: Possible read error: a much larger clone is one base away. The rearrangement uses TRBV25-1 and TRBJ1-4, with D possibly being TRBD1 (5 bases). The V and J ends lost 6 bases and 8 bases respectively, with 25 bases between them. This CDR3 has 17 amino acids. The germline CDR1 and CDR2 sequences are MGHDK and SYGVNS. The CDR3 region has the DNA TGTGCCAGCAGCTTAGGACGACCGGGACCACAAGGGGAAAAACTGTTTTTT. Translated: CASSLGRPGPQGEKLFF.